This T cell receptor (beta chain) was recovered during a study of CD8 T cells in ankylosing spondylitis. This clonotype was found many times. TCRdb passed the 5' RACE reads through MiXCR, listing each CDR3 protein once. The table lists roughly 220,000 distinct CDR3 sequences, roughly 10% of them singletons. V lost 4 bases to trimming and J lost 0 bases; unmatched junction nucleotides: 5. This CDR3 contains 14 residues. CDR1 is DFQATT, CDR2 SNEGSKA, per germline (reference sequence). Sequencing input: blood, either unsorted or a sorted T cell fraction (not recorded which). The chain carries TRBV20-1 and TRBJ2-7; 8 nucleotides align to TRBD1. The receptor comes from a male donor with ankylosing spondylitis or in good health (not recorded which). The CDR3 reads CSAIIQGGSYEQYF. Here the CDR3 DNA reads TGCAGTGCTATCATACAGGGGGGCTCCTACGAGCAGTACTTC.